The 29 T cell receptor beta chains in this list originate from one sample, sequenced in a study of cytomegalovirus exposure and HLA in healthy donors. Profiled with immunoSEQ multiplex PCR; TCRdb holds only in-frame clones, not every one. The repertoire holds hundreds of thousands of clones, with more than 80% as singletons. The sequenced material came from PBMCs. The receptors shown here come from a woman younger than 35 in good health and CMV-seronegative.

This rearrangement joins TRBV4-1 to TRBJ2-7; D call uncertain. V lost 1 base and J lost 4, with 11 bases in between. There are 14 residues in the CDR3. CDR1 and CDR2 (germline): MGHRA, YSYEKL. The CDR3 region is CASSQARRSYEQYF. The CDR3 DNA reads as TGCGCCAGCAGCCAAGCGAGAAGATCTTACGAGCAGTACTTC.

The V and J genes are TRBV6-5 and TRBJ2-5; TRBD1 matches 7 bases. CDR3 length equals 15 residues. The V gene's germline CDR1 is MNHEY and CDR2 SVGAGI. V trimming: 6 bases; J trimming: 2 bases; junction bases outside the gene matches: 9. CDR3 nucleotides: TGTGCCAGCAGACCCACCCCACAGGGGCAAGAGACCCAGTACTTC. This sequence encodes CASRPTPQGQETQYF.

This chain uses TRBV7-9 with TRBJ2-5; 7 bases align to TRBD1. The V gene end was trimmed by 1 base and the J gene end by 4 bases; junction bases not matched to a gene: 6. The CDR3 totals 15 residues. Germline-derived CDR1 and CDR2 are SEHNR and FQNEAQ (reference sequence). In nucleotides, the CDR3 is TGTGCCAGCAGCTTAGGATACGGGACAGCAGAGACCCAGTACTTC. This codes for CASSLGYGTAETQYF.

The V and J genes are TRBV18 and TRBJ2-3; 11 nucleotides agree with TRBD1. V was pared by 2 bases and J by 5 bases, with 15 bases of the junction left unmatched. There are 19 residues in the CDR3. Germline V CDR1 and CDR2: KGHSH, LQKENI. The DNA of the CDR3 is TGTGCCAGCTCACCAAACCTCCCGGGACAGGGGGGTGGGCAAGATACGCAGTATTTT. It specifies CASSPNLPGQGGGQDTQYF. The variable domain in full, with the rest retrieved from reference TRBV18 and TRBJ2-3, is NAGVMQNPRHLVRRRGQEARLRCSPMKGHSHVYWYRQLPEEGLKFMVYLQKENIIDESGMPKERFSAEFPKEGPSILRIQQVVRGDSAAYFCASSPNLPGQGGGQDTQYFGPGTRLTVL.

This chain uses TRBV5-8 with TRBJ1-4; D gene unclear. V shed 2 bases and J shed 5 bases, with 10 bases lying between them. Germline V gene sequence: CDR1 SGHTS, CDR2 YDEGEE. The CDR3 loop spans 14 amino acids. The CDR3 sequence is CASSLAGGNEKLFF. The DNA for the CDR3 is TGTGCCAGCAGCTTAGCAGGAGGCAATGAAAAACTGTTTTTT.

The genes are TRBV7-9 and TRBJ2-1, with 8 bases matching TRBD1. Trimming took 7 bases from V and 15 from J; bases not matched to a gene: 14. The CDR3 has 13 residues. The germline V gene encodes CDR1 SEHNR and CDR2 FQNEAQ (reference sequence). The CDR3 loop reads CASTQGAHTQWFF. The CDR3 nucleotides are TGTGCCAGCACCCAGGGGGCGCACACTCAATGGTTCTTC.

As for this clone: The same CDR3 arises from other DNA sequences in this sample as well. The CDR3 loop is CASSLAVNQPQHF. CDR3 in DNA: TGTGCCAGCAGTTTGGCAGTCAATCAGCCCCAGCATTTT. This sequence joins TRBV27 and TRBJ1-5; no clear D gene. Trimming removed 3 bases from V and 3 bases from J, with 6 bases in between. Germline V gene data show CDR1 as MNHEY and CDR2 as SMNVEV (reference sequence). CDR3 size: 13 residues.

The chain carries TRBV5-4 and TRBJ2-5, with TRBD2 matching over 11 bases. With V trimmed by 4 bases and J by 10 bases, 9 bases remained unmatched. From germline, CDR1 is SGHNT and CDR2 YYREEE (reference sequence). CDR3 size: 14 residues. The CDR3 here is CASSDPPSGGLQYF. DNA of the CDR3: TGTGCCAGCAGCGACCCCCCTAGCGGGGGGCTCCAGTACTTC.

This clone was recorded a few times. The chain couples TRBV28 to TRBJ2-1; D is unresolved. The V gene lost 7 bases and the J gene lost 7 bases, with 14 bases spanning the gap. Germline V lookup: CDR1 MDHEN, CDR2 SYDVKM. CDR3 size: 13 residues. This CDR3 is CASKRRAGNEQFF. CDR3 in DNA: TGTGCCAGCAAGCGCAGAGCTGGGAATGAGCAGTTCTTC.

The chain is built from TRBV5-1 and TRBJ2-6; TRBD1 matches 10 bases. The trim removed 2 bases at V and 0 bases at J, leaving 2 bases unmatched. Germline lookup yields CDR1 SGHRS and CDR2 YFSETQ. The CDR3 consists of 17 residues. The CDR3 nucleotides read TGCGCCAGCAGCTTCGGGACAGGGGCCTCTGGGGCCAACGTCCTGACTTTC. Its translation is CASSFGTGASGANVLTF.

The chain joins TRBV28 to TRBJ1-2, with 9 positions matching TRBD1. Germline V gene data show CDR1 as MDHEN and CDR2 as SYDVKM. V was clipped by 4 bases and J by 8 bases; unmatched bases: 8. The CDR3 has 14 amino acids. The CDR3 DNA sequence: TGTGCCAGCAGTTGGGACAGGGAGGTGTGGGGCTACACCTTC. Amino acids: CASSWDREVWGYTF.

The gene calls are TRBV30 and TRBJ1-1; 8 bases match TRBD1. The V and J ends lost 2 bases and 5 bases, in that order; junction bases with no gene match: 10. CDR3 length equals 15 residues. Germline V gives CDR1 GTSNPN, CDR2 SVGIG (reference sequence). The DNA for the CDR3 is TGTGCCTGGAGTCCAGGGACAGGAGGGGCGACTGAAGCTTTCTTT. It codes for CAWSPGTGGATEAFF.

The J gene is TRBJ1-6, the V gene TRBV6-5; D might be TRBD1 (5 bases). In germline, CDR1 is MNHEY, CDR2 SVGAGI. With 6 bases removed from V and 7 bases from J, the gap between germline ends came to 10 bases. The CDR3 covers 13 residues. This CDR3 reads CASRAKGNSPLHF. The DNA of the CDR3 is TGTGCCAGCAGGGCCAAGGGGAATTCACCCCTCCACTTT.

The CDR3, as DNA: TGTGCCAGCAGCGTAGGACAGGGCTATGGCTACACCTTC. The encoded protein is CASSVGQGYGYTF. This chain joins TRBV9 and TRBJ1-2, with 7 bases fitting TRBD1. V was clipped by 0 bases and J by 4 bases; unmatched bases: 0. The CDR3 length is 13 residues. The germline CDR1 and CDR2 sequences are SGDLS and YYNGEE.

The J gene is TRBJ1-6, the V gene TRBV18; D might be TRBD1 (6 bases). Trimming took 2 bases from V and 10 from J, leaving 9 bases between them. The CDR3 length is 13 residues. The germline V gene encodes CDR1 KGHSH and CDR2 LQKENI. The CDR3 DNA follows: TGTGCCAGCTCACCAGGACAGAACTCACCCCTCCACTTT. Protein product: CASSPGQNSPLHF. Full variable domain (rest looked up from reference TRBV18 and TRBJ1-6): NAGVMQNPRHLVRRRGQEARLRCSPMKGHSHVYWYRQLPEEGLKFMVYLQKENIIDESGMPKERFSAEFPKEGPSILRIQQVVRGDSAAYFCASSPGQNSPLHFGNGTRLTVT.

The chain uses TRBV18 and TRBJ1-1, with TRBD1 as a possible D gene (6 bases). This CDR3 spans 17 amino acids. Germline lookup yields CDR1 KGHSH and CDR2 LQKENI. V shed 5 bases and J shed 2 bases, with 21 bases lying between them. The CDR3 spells CASSDGGAVYGNTEAFF. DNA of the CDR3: TGTGCCAGCTCAGATGGGGGCGCGGTCTACGGAAACACTGAAGCTTTCTTT.

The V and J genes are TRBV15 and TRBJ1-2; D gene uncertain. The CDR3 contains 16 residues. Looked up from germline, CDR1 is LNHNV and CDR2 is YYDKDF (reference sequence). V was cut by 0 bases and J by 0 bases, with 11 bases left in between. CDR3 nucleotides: TGTGCCACCAGCAGAGATGTGGCGCGGGCTAACTATGGCTACACCTTC. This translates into CATSRDVARANYGYTF.

CDR3 protein: CASSFPTSGRKGGELFF. CDR3 sequence (DNA): TGTGCCAGCAGTTTTCCGACTAGCGGGAGGAAGGGCGGGGAGCTGTTTTTT. The V gene is TRBV27, the J gene TRBJ2-2; TRBD2 matches 13 bases. Germline V gene sequence: CDR1 MNHEY, CDR2 SMNVEV (reference sequence). The CDR3 runs to 17 residues. The V and J ends lost 3 bases and 7 bases, in that order; junction bases with no gene match: 8.

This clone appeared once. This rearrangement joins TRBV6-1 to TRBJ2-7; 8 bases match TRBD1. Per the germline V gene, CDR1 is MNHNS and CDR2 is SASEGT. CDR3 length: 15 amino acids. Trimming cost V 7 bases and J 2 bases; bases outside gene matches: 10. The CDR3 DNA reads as TGTGCCAGCATACCAGCGTCGGGACAGGCCTACGAGCAGTACTTC. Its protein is CASIPASGQAYEQYF.

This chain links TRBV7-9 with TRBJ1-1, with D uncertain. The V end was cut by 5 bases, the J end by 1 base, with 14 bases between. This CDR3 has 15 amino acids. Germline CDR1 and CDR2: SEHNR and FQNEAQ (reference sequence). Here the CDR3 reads CASSHTPGGNTEAFF. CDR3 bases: TGTGCCAGCAGCCATACCCCGGGAGGGAACACTGAAGCTTTCTTT.

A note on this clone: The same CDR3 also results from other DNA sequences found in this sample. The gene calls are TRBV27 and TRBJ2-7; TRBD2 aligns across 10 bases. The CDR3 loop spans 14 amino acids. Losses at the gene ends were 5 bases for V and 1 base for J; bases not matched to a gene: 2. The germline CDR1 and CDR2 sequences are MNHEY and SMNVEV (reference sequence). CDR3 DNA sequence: TGTGCCAGCAGTCTTAGCGGGAGGTCCTACGAGCAGTACTTC. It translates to CASSLSGRSYEQYF.

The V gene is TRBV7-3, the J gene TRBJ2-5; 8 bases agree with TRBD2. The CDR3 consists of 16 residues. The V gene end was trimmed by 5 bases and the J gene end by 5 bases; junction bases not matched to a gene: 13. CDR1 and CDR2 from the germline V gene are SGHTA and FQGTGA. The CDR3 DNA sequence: TGTGCCAGCAGCCCCACCCCCGGGAGGGGTCGGGAGACCCAGTACTTC. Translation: CASSPTPGRGRETQYF. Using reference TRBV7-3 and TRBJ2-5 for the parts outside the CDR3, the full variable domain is GAGVSQTPSNKVTEKGKYVELRCDPISGHTALYWYRQSLGQGPEFLIYFQGTGAADDSGLPNDRFFAVRPEGSVSTLKIQRTERGDSAVYLCASSPTPGRGRETQYFGPGTRLLVL.

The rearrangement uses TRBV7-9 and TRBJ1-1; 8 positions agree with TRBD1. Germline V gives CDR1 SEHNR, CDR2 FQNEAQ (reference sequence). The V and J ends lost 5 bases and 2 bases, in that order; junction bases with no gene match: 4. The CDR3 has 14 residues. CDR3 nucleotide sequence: TGTGCCAGCAGCAAGGACAGGGACAACACTGAAGCTTTCTTT. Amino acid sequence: CASSKDRDNTEAFF. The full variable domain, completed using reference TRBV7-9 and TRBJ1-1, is DTGVSQNPRHKITKRGQNVTFRCDPISEHNRLYWYRQTLGQGPEFLTYFQNEAQLEKSRLLSDRFSAERPKGSFSTLEIQRTEQGDSAMYLCASSKDRDNTEAFFGQGTRLTVV.

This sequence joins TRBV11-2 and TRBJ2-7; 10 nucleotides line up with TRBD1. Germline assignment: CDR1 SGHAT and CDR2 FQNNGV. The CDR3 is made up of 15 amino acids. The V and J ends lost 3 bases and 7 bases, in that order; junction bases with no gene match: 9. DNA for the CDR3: TGTGCCAGCAGCTTGGGGGGACAGGGGAACGTGGAGCAGTACTTC. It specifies CASSLGGQGNVEQYF.

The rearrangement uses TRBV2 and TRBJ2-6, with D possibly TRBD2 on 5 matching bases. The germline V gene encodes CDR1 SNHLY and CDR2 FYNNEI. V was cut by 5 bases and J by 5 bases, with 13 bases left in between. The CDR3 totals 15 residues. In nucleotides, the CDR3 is TGTGCCAGCAGTCGGACGCTCGGGAGGGCCAACGTCCTGACTTTC. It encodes CASSRTLGRANVLTF.

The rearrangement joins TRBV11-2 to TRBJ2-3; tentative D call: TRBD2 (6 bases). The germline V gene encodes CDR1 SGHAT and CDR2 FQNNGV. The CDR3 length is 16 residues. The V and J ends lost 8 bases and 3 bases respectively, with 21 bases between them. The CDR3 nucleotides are TGTGCCAGCGACTTGACGACTGGCCGGGGGACAGATACGCAGTATTTT. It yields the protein CASDLTTGRGTDTQYF.

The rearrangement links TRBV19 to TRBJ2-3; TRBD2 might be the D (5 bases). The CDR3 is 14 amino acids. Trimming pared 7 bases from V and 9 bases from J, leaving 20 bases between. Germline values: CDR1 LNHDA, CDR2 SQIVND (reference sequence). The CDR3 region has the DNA TGTGCCAGTACCCCCTACAACGGGGAGTTAACGCAGTATTTT. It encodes CASTPYNGELTQYF.

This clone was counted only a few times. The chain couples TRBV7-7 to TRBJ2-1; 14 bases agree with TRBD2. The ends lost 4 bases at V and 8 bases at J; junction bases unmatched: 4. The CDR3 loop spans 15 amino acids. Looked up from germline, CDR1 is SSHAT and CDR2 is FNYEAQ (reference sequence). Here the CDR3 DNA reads TGTGCCAGCAGCTCGGGACTAGCGGGAGACTATGAGCAGTTCTTC. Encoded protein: CASSSGLAGDYEQFF.

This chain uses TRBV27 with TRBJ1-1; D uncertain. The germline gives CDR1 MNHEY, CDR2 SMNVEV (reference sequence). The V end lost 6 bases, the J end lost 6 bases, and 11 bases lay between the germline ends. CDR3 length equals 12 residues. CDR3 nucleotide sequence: TGTGCCAGCAGCCCCGTTTTATCTGAAGCTTTCTTT. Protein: CASSPVLSEAFF.